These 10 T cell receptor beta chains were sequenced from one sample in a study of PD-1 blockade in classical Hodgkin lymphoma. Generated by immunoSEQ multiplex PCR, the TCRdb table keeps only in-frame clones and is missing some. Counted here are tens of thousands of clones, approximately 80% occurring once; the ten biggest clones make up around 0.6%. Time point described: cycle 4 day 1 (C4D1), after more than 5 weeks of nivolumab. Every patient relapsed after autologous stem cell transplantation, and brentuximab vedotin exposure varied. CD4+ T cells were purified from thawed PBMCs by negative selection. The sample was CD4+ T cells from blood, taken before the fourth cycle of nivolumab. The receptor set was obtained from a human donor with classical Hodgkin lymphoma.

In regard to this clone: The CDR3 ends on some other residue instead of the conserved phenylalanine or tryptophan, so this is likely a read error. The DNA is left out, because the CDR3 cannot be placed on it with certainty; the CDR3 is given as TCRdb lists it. The CDR3 protein is CASSLQQGPPAL. This chain connects TRBV7-8 to TRBJ1-1; the tabulated D call, TRBD1, remains unverified against the DNA. The germline CDR1 and CDR2 sequences are SGHVS and FQNEAQ. The CDR3 numbers 12 amino acids, ends counted.

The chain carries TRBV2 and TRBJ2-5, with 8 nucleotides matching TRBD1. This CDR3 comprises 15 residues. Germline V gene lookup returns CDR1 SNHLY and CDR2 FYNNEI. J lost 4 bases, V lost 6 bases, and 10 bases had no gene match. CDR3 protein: CASRSYRTGSETQYF. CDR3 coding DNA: TGTGCCAGCAGGTCCTATCGGACAGGGTCAGAGACCCAGTACTTC.

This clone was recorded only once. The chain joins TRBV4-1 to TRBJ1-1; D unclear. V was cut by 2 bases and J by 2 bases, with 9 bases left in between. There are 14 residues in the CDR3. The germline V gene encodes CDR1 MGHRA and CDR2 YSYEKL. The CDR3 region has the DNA TGCGCCAGCAGCCAAAAAGGAAGAAACACTGAAGCTTTCTTT. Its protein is CASSQKGRNTEAFF.

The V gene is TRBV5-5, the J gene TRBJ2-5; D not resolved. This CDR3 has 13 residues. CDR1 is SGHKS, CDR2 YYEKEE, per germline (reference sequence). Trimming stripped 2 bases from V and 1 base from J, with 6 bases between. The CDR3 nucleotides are TGTGCCAGCAGCTTCGGGCTCCAAGAGACCCAGTACTTC. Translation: CASSFGLQETQYF.

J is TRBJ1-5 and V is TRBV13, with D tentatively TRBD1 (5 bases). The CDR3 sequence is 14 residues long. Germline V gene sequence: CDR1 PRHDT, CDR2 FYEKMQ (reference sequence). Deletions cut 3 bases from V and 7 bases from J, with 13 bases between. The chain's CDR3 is CASSLGRSNQPQHF. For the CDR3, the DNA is TGTGCCAGCAGCTTGGGACGGAGTAACCAGCCCCAGCATTTT.

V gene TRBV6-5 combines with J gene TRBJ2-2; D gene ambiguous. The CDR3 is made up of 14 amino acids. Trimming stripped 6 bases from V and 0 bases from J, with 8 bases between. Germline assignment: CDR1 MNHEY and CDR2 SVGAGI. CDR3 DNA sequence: TGTGCCAGCAGCTGGGGAACGAACACCGGGGAGCTGTTTTTT. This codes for CASSWGTNTGELFF.

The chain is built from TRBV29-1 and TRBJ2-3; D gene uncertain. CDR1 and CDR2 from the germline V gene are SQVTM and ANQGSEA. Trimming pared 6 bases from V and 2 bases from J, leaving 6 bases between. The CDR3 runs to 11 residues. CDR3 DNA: TGCAGCGTGCAACTCACAGATACGCAGTATTTT. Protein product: CSVQLTDTQYF.

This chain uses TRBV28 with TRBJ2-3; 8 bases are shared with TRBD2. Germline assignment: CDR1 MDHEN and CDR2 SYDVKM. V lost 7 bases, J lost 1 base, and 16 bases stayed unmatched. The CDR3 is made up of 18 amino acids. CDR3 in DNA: TGTGCCAGCACCTGGGGGGGTAGCGGGGCGTTGGGCACAGATACGCAGTATTTT. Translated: CASTWGGSGALGTDTQYF.

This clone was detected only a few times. The CDR3 nucleotides are TGTGCCAGCAGCTTAGAGGGGGGCCACAATCAGCCCCAGCATTTT. It specifies CASSLEGGHNQPQHF. This chain connects TRBV7-9 to TRBJ1-5; D is perhaps TRBD1 (6 bases). The CDR3 sequence is 15 residues long. The ends were cut back, 1 base at V and 3 bases at J, with 10 bases in the middle. CDR1 is SEHNR and CDR2 is FQNEAQ in the germline V gene (reference sequence).

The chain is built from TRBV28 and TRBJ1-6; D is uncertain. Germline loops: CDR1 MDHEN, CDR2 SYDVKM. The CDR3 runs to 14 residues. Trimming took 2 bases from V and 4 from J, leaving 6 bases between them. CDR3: CASSLRSYNSPLHF. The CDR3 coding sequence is TGTGCCAGCAGTTTAAGGTCATATAATTCACCCCTCCACTTT.